These 14 T cell receptor beta chains were all obtained from the same sample, sequenced in a study of T cells in Graves' hyperthyroidism and ophthalmopathy. RNA transcripts provided the source from which TCR beta CDR3 regions were amplified. HTBI primers were used for first-round RT-PCR of the TCR CDR3. TCRdb reprocessed the multiplex PCR reads with MiXCR, giving one entry per CDR3 protein. The table has about 400,000 distinct CDR3 sequences, 14% seen once. The specimen sequenced was blood. The receptors were gathered from a young woman with Graves' ophthalmopathy.

This clonotype was recorded at least ten times. This rearrangement joins TRBV30 to TRBJ1-5; D not resolved. The germline V and J ends were trimmed by 3 bases and 4 bases, with 13 bases remaining between them. Germline-derived CDR1 and CDR2 are GTSNPN and SVGIG (reference sequence). The CDR3 is 14 amino acids. The CDR3 spells CAWSFGVQNQPQHF. The CDR3 DNA reads as TGTGCCTGGAGCTTTGGCGTCCAGAATCAGCCCCAGCATTTT.

This clonotype showed up just a few times. The chain uses TRBV9 and TRBJ2-1; D gene uncertain. The germline CDR1 and CDR2 sequences are SGDLS and YYNGEE. Trimming stripped 0 bases from V and 6 bases from J, with 13 bases between. The CDR3 covers 15 residues. The CDR3 sequence is CASSVEVGDPNEQFF. CDR3 in DNA: TGTGCCAGCAGCGTAGAGGTAGGAGATCCCAATGAGCAGTTCTTC.

This clonotype was counted a few times. The chain recombines TRBV9 with TRBJ1-2, with 7 positions matching TRBD1. V was clipped by 1 base and J by 7 bases; unmatched bases: 4. Germline CDR1 is SGDLS and CDR2 is YYNGEE. This CDR3 is 13 amino acids long. The CDR3: CASSVFDRAGYTF. The CDR3 bases are TGTGCCAGCAGCGTATTTGACAGGGCTGGCTACACCTTC.

The rearrangement links TRBV7-9 to TRBJ2-3; 8 bases align to TRBD2. This CDR3 region has 15 residues. Germline V gives CDR1 SEHNR, CDR2 FQNEAQ (reference sequence). Trimming took 1 base from V and 6 from J; bases not matched to a gene: 6. The CDR3 spells CASSLGREGHDTQYF. Written as DNA, the CDR3 is TGTGCCAGCAGCTTAGGACGGGAGGGCCATGATACGCAGTATTTT. The full variable domain, rest sourced from reference TRBV7-9 and TRBJ2-3, is DTGVSQNPRHKITKRGQNVTFRCDPISEHNRLYWYRQTLGQGPEFLTYFQNEAQLEKSRLLSDRFSAERPKGSFSTLEIQRTEQGDSAMYLCASSLGREGHDTQYFGPGTRLTVL.

V gene TRBV19 combines with J gene TRBJ1-2; 7 bases fit TRBD1. Trimming cost V 5 bases and J 4 bases; bases outside gene matches: 7. The germline V gene encodes CDR1 LNHDA and CDR2 SQIVND (reference sequence). The CDR3 totals 14 residues. CDR3 protein: CASSATGSFYGYTF. The DNA of the CDR3 is TGTGCCAGTAGTGCGACAGGGTCCTTCTATGGCTACACCTTC.

This clonotype was counted at least ten times. The gene calls are TRBV12-3 or TRBV12-4 and TRBJ2-7; no definite D call. Trimming left V 6 bases short and J 1 base short, with 7 bases between. This CDR3 is 12 amino acids long. The chain's CDR3 is CASSAASYEQYF. As DNA, the CDR3 is TGTGCCAGCAGCGCGGCTTCCTACGAGCAGTACTTC.

The chain employs TRBV7-6 and TRBJ2-3; TRBD2 aligns across 9 bases. The CDR3 consists of 16 residues. V dropped 2 bases and J dropped 2; count of bases not matched to a gene: 5. The germline V gene encodes CDR1 SGHVS and CDR2 FNYEAQ. The CDR3 nucleotides are TGTGCCAGCAGCTTAACGACTAGCGGTTCCACAGATACGCAGTATTTT. It yields the protein CASSLTTSGSTDTQYF.

This clonotype was seen ten or more times. The rearrangement joins TRBV28 to TRBJ2-3, with 9 bases that match TRBD2. CDR1 is MDHEN and CDR2 is SYDVKM in the germline V gene. The J segment lost 3 bases and the V segment lost 4 bases, leaving 14 bases of the junction unmatched. This CDR3 region has 18 residues. CDR3: CASSSPNLLAGYTDTQYF. CDR3 in DNA: TGTGCCAGCAGTTCGCCAAATTTGCTAGCGGGGTATACAGATACGCAGTATTTT.

This clonotype was recorded at least ten times. V is TRBV11-2 and J is TRBJ2-4, with D hard to call. V lost 0 bases to trimming and J lost 1 base, with 10 bases between them. Germline V lookup: CDR1 SGHAT, CDR2 FQNNGV. The CDR3 loop spans 16 amino acids. The CDR3 protein is CASSLDSLRAKNIQYF. Written as DNA, the CDR3 is TGTGCCAGCAGCTTAGATTCTCTCAGGGCCAAAAACATTCAGTACTTC.

In its sample, this clonotype was seen many times. CDR3 nucleotides: TGTGCCAGCAGCGGACAGACCAAAAGCACAGATACGCAGTATTTT. It encodes CASSGQTKSTDTQYF. This sequence joins TRBV7-9 and TRBJ2-3; D is perhaps TRBD1 (6 bases). Germline V gives CDR1 SEHNR, CDR2 FQNEAQ (reference sequence). V lost 5 bases and J 0 bases, leaving 12 bases between the germline ends. This CDR3 has 15 amino acids. Drawing the rest from reference TRBV7-9 and TRBJ2-3, the complete variable domain is DTGVSQNPRHKITKRGQNVTFRCDPISEHNRLYWYRQTLGQGPEFLTYFQNEAQLEKSRLLSDRFSAERPKGSFSTLEIQRTEQGDSAMYLCASSGQTKSTDTQYFGPGTRLTVL.

This clonotype occurred many times. The chain joins TRBV4-1 to TRBJ2-1; D call uncertain. The germline V and J ends were trimmed by 2 bases and 0 bases, with 11 bases remaining between them. The V gene's germline CDR1 is MGHRA and CDR2 YSYEKL. The CDR3 consists of 16 residues. The CDR3 loop reads CASSQLDIISYNEQFF. The CDR3 DNA reads as TGCGCCAGCAGCCAATTAGACATCATCTCCTACAATGAGCAGTTCTTC.

This clonotype was found many times. This chain joins TRBV10-3 and TRBJ1-1; 9 bases are a match to TRBD1. V was pared by 4 bases and J by 1 base, with 7 bases of the junction left unmatched. Germline-derived CDR1 and CDR2 are ENHRY and SYGVKD. CDR3 length: 16 residues. This CDR3 is CAISGQGGGRNTEAFF. As DNA, the CDR3 is TGTGCCATCAGTGGACAGGGGGGGGGTAGGAACACTGAAGCTTTCTTT.

The rearrangement links TRBV6-5 to TRBJ1-2, with D unclear. This CDR3 spans 15 amino acids. V gave up 0 bases and J gave up 8 bases, with 16 bases separating them. Germline CDR1 MNHEY, CDR2 SVGAGI. The CDR3 coding sequence is TGTGCCAGCAGTTACTCGAGTACCGGGTCGCGGGGCTACACCTTC. Its protein is CASSYSSTGSRGYTF.

The rearrangement joins TRBV5-1 to TRBJ1-3; tentatively, D is TRBD1 (5 bases). Trimming shortened V by 4 bases and J by 0 bases, and 11 bases separated the two germline ends. The CDR3 is 15 amino acids. Germline-derived CDR1 and CDR2 are SGHRS and YFSETQ. CDR3 bases: TGCGCCAGCAGCACCACAGGAATCTCTGGAAACACCATATATTTT. This encodes CASSTTGISGNTIYF.